These T cell receptor beta chains were read from a single sample in a study of technical replicates of blood from several donors. Some clones are missing from TCRdb's copy, which holds only in-frame ones; the method was immunoSEQ multiplex PCR. This sample has roughly 68,000 clones, with more than 85% found just once. Material: PBMCs. These receptors originate from a human donor in good health. Some clones in this sample may be carry-over from other donors' samples. Both conserved end residues are part of each CDR3. The D gene is left open where the match is weak. Clone size, where shown, is once, few, many, or a class for clones that have expanded.

j_gene | len | abundance | v_gene | d_gene | CDR3nt | CDR3aa
TRBJ2-1 | 15 | - | TRBV6-1 | - | TGTGCCAGCACACCCCGGGATTATTTCTACAATGAGCAGTTCTTC | CASTPRDYFYNEQFF
TRBJ2-7 | 17 | - | TRBV27 | TRBD2 | TGTGCCAGCAGTCCGGGGACTAGCGGGATTCGTGCCTACGAGCAGTACTTC | CASSPGTSGIRAYEQYF
TRBJ2-7 | 13 | - | TRBV30 | - | TGTGCCTGGAGCTGGAGACGGTCCTACGAGCAGTACTTC | CAWSWRRSYEQYF
TRBJ2-2 | 16 | - | TRBV5-5 | - | TGTGCCAGCAGCTTGTCGGGATCCCTGAACACCGGGGAGCTGTTTTTT | CASSLSGSLNTGELFF
TRBJ2-7 | 14 | - | TRBV6-5 | - | TGTGCCAGCAGTCTCGGGGGAGTCTCCTACGAGCAGTACTTC | CASSLGGVSYEQYF
TRBJ2-2 | 16 | - | TRBV5-6 | TRBD2 | TGTGCCAGCAGCTCCGGACTAGGGTCCCTCTCCGGGGAGCTGTTTTTT | CASSSGLGSLSGELFF
TRBJ1-3 | 13 | - | TRBV9 | - | TGTGCCAGCAGCGTAGCTCAGGGGAACACCATATATTTT | CASSVAQGNTIYF
TRBJ1-2 | 14 | - | TRBV7-9 | - | TGTGCCAGCAGCTTGGGGACACATAACTATGGCTACACCTTC | CASSLGTHNYGYTF
TRBJ2-3 | 15 | - | TRBV9 | - | TGTGCCAGCACCATAGCAGGGTCTAGTGGAGATACGCAGTATTTT | CASTIAGSSGDTQYF
TRBJ1-4 | 11 | - | TRBV2 | - | TGTGCCAGCTTCGTAAGCGGTGAACTGTTTTTT | CASFVSGELFF
TRBJ2-5 | 17 | - | TRBV9 | TRBD2 | TGTGCCAGCAGCGTAGGGCCCACTAGCGGGAGTTTGGAGACCCAGTACTTC | CASSVGPTSGSLETQYF
TRBJ2-1 | 15 | - | TRBV6-6 | TRBD2 | TGTGCCAGCAGACAAACTAGCGGGGATTCCAATGAGCAGTTCTTC | CASRQTSGDSNEQFF
TRBJ2-1 | 16 | - | TRBV4-3 | - | TGCGCCAGCAGCCAAGTGAGGCTCGGAGGCTACAATGAGCAGTTCTTC | CASSQVRLGGYNEQFF
TRBJ2-1 | 15 | - | TRBV5-1 | TRBD2 | TGCGCCAGCGGGATGACTAGCGGGGTTTACAATGAGCAGTTCTTC | CASGMTSGVYNEQFF
TRBJ1-2 | 13 | - | TRBV19 | - | TGTGCCAGTCTGGAACCGCTAGGCTATGGCTACACCTTC | CASLEPLGYGYTF
TRBJ2-1 | 16 | - | TRBV5-6 | TRBD1 | TGTGCCAGCAGGTTGGGGGCCAACAGGGGCGGCAATGAGCAGTTCTTC | CASRLGANRGGNEQFF
TRBJ1-5 | 13 | few | TRBV7-2 | - | TGTGCCAGCAGCCCCCGGGGCAATCAGCCCCAGCATTTT | CASSPRGNQPQHF
TRBJ2-5 | 16 | - | TRBV5-1 | TRBD2 | TGCGCCAGCAGCCCGGGGACTAGCGGGGGGGGTGAGACCCAGTACTTC | CASSPGTSGGGETQYF
TRBJ1-4 | 14 | - | TRBV5-1 | - | TGCGCCAGCTCCCCATCAGGGGCTAATGAAAAACTGTTTTTT | CASSPSGANEKLFF
TRBJ1-5 | 13 | - | TRBV5-1 | - | TGCGCCAGCAGCTTGGAGGGGCCTCAGCCCCAGCATTTT | CASSLEGPQPQHF
TRBJ2-1 | 16 | - | TRBV19 | TRBD2 | TGTGTTCAGGAAGGGACTAGCGGGGGCCCCAACAATGAGCAGTTCTTC | CVQEGTSGGPNNEQFF
TRBJ2-7 | 14 | - | TRBV7-3 | - | TGTGCCAGCAGCTTATCTGGCCCCGCGGGAGAGCAGTACTTC | CASSLSGPAGEQYF
TRBJ1-1 | 16 | - | TRBV7-2 | - | TGTGCCAGCAGCGAAGGGGCAGGGGTCATGAGGACTGAAGCTTTCTTT | CASSEGAGVMRTEAFF
TRBJ2-5 | 15 | - | TRBV4-1 | TRBD2 | TGCGCCAGCAGCGCCCCGGGGGGGTATCGAGAGACCCAGTACTTC | CASSAPGGYRETQYF
TRBJ2-1 | 14 | few | TRBV5-1 | TRBD2 | TGCGCCAGTTCCCCTAGCGGGGGTTACAATGAGCAGTTCTTC | CASSPSGGYNEQFF
TRBJ2-7 | 15 | - | TRBV4-1 | - | TGCGCCAGCAGCCATGAGCTTAGGAGCTCCTACGAGCAGTACTTC | CASSHELRSSYEQYF
TRBJ1-1 | 13 | once | TRBV27 | - | TGTGCCAGCAGTTTCAAGGAGGGCACTGAAGCTTTCTTT | CASSFKEGTEAFF
TRBJ2-7 | 12 | - | TRBV30 | - | TGTGCCTGGAGTCGGACACCCTACGAGCAGTACTTC | CAWSRTPYEQYF
TRBJ2-6 | 15 | few | TRBV7-2 | - | TGTGCCAGCAGCTTCGGAGGAACTGGGGCCAACGTCCTGACTTTC | CASSFGGTGANVLTF
TRBJ2-7 | 15 | - | TRBV19 | TRBD2 | TGTGCCAGTACCCTGACTAGCGGGGCCACCTACGAGCAGTACTTC | CASTLTSGATYEQYF
TRBJ2-7 | 14 | few | TRBV18 | TRBD2 | TGTGCCAGCTCGCTAGCGGGAGGGCCCTACGAGCAGTACTTC | CASSLAGGPYEQYF
TRBJ1-3 | 11 | - | TRBV20-1 | - | TGCAGTGTGGCCCGTGGAAACACCATATATTTT | CSVARGNTIYF
TRBJ1-6 | 16 | - | TRBV7-2 | TRBD1 | TGTGCCAGCAGCCGGACACAGGGGGCCAATAATTCACCCCTCCACTTT | CASSRTQGANNSPLHF
TRBJ2-6 | 13 | once | TRBV29-1 | - | TGCAGCGTTTCCAGCTCTGGGGCCAACGTCCTGACTTTC | CSVSSSGANVLTF
TRBJ2-1 | 15 | - | TRBV4-2 | TRBD1 | TGTGCCAGCAGCCAAGTTAATAGAGGGGGCTATGAGCAGTTCTTC | CASSQVNRGGYEQFF
TRBJ2-2 | 16 | - | TRBV2 | TRBD2 | TGTGCCAGCAGTGTTTTAGGAGCGGGGGGGTCCGGGGAGCTGTTTTTT | CASSVLGAGGSGELFF
TRBJ2-3 | 16 | - | TRBV13 | - | TGTGCCAGCAGCTTAGGACTACTAGGGGGAGCAGATACGCAGTATTTT | CASSLGLLGGADTQYF
TRBJ2-3 | 14 | - | TRBV4-3 | - | TGCGCCAGCAGCCGTAGCAGTAGCACAGATACGCAGTATTTT | CASSRSSSTDTQYF
TRBJ1-1 | 16 | - | TRBV4-1 | - | TGCGCCAGCAGCCCTACCCCTTACGACAGGTACACTGAAGCTTTCTTT | CASSPTPYDRYTEAFF
TRBJ2-7 | 13 | - | TRBV7-2 | - | TGTGCCAGCAGCCCTGGGCCAAACTACGAGCAGTACTTC | CASSPGPNYEQYF
TRBJ2-3 | 16 | - | TRBV6-1 | TRBD2 | TGTGCCAGCAGTGAAACGAGCGGGGGGGCCTCAGATACGCAGTATTTT | CASSETSGGASDTQYF
TRBJ2-3 | 14 | - | TRBV18 | - | TGTGCCGGATCAGGGCAGGGGAGCACAGATACGCAGTATTTT | CAGSGQGSTDTQYF